The 30 T cell receptor beta chains listed next were all sequenced from one sample in a study of CD8 T cells in Susac syndrome. RNA in amounts of roughly 0.45 to 1 ug was reverse transcribed with random hexamers. One entry per CDR3 protein, called by TCRdb with MiXCR from the immunoSEQ multiplex PCR reads. Of 70,000 or so distinct CDR3 sequences listed, roughly 94% are singletons. Sequencing input: CD8+ T cells from PBMCs. The receptors were gathered from a human donor in good health.

The chain has TRBV25-1 and TRBJ2-7, with 10 bases aligning to TRBD1. The V gene end was trimmed by 2 bases and the J gene end by 6 bases; junction bases not matched to a gene: 16. This CDR3 comprises 18 residues. From germline, CDR1 is MGHDK and CDR2 SYGVNS. The CDR3 coding sequence is TGTGCCAGCAGTGAACCCTCGGAGGGACAGGGGTCTACTTCCGAGCAGTACTTC. Translated: CASSEPSEGQGSTSEQYF.

This chain uses TRBV5-6 with TRBJ2-3, with D possibly TRBD2 on 6 matching bases. The V gene's germline CDR1 is SGHDT and CDR2 YYEEEE. V lost 0 bases and J lost 2, with 10 bases in between. The CDR3 is 15 residues long. CDR3 amino acids: CASSLGARDTDTQYF. DNA of the CDR3: TGTGCCAGCAGCTTGGGGGCGCGGGACACAGATACGCAGTATTTT.

This chain joins TRBV7-9 and TRBJ2-7; D may be TRBD2 (5 bases). The CDR3 has 13 residues. Germline V lookup: CDR1 SEHNR, CDR2 FQNEAQ (reference sequence). V lost 2 bases and J lost 5, with 10 bases in between. CDR3 amino acids: CASSLTDGDEQYV. For the CDR3, the DNA is TGTGCCAGCAGCTTAACGGACGGGGACGAGCAGTACGTC.

The chain uses TRBV20-1 and TRBJ2-7, with D perhaps TRBD2 (7 bases). Germline CDR1 DFQATT, CDR2 SNEGSKA (reference sequence). The CDR3 has 13 amino acids. The V end lost 7 bases, the J end lost 5 bases, and 18 bases lay between the germline ends. CDR3 DNA: TGCAGTGGTAGGCCTGCGGGGGCCCACGAGCAGTACTTC. Residues: CSGRPAGAHEQYF.

This rearrangement joins TRBV25-1 to TRBJ1-1; TRBD1 is a possible D gene (6 bases). This CDR3 spans 12 amino acids. V was cut by 2 bases and J by 5 bases, with 6 bases left in between. Per the germline V gene, CDR1 is MGHDK and CDR2 is SYGVNS. The CDR3 sequence is CASSEQGTEAFF. In DNA form, the CDR3 reads TGTGCCAGCAGTGAACAGGGGACTGAAGCTTTCTTT.

The chain recombines TRBV3-1 with TRBJ1-3; 7 bases map to TRBD1. The CDR3 spans 16 residues. V was clipped by 4 bases and J by 4 bases; unmatched bases: 10. Germline CDR1 is LGHDT and CDR2 is YNNKEL (reference sequence). The CDR3 DNA sequence: TGTGCCAGCAGCCCCCGGGAGGGGGCGAGGGGAAACACCATATATTTT. It specifies CASSPREGARGNTIYF.

This clonotype has just one count. The CDR3 protein is CASSWDRAILGHTEAFF. Written as DNA, the CDR3 is TGTGCCAGCAGCTGGGACAGGGCCATATTGGGGCACACTGAAGCTTTCTTT. V usage is TRBV7-2 and J usage is TRBJ1-1; 9 bases are shared with TRBD1. Trimming at V came to 4 bases and at J to 3 bases, leaving 12 bases not matched to a gene. This CDR3 spans 17 amino acids. Looked up from germline, CDR1 is SGHTA and CDR2 is FQGNSA.

This clonotype was recorded once. The chain employs TRBV5-6 and TRBJ2-7, with D possibly TRBD1 on 6 matching bases. Trimming removed 5 bases at V and 5 bases at J, with 20 bases between. Germline V lookup: CDR1 SGHDT, CDR2 YYEEEE. The length of the CDR3 is 15 residues. The CDR3 coding sequence is TGTGCCAGCAGACCGAGCCAGGGGCCTATAGACGAGCAGTACTTC. As protein: CASRPSQGPIDEQYF.

The chain joins TRBV13 to TRBJ2-5; D is possibly TRBD1 (6 bases). Trimming took off 5 bases at V and 4 bases at J, with 14 bases between the two ends. From germline, CDR1 is PRHDT and CDR2 FYEKMQ (reference sequence). The length of the CDR3 is 14 residues. The DNA for the CDR3 is TGTGCCAGCAGCAGAACAGGGACATTAGAGACCCAGTACTTC. It encodes CASSRTGTLETQYF.

This rearrangement joins TRBV15 to TRBJ1-3, with D maybe TRBD1 (6 bases). The length of the CDR3 is 16 residues. The germline CDR1 and CDR2 sequences are LNHNV and YYDKDF (reference sequence). V was trimmed by 1 base and J by 4 bases, leaving 14 bases between them. The CDR3 DNA reads TGTGCCACCAGCAGAGCCTCAGGGGCGGGAGGAAACACCATATATTTT. This sequence encodes CATSRASGAGGNTIYF.

The chain employs TRBV30 and TRBJ2-7, with a possible D match to TRBD2 (6 bases). Germline V CDR1 and CDR2: GTSNPN, SVGIG (reference sequence). The CDR3 totals 11 residues. The V end was cut by 5 bases, the J end by 4 bases, with 9 bases between. The CDR3 region has the DNA TGTGCCTGGGGGGGAGGATACGAGCAGTACTTC. Translated, it gives CAWGGGYEQYF.

The table lists this clonotype with a count of one. V gene TRBV29-1 combines with J gene TRBJ1-4; possible D gene TRBD1, 5 bases. The germline gives CDR1 SQVTM, CDR2 ANQGSEA. This CDR3 is 14 amino acids long. V dropped 6 bases and J dropped 0 bases, with 11 bases sitting between them. CDR3 protein: CSVDRGPTNEKLFF. CDR3 DNA sequence: TGCAGCGTGGACCGGGGACCAACTAATGAAAAACTGTTTTTT.

V is TRBV9 and J is TRBJ1-2; D is unclear. Looked up from germline, CDR1 is SGDLS and CDR2 is YYNGEE. Trimming left V 4 bases short and J 7 bases short, with 14 bases between. This CDR3 is built from 13 residues. The CDR3 here is CASSPLPSGGYTF. The DNA of the CDR3 is TGTGCCAGCAGCCCTTTACCTTCGGGTGGCTACACCTTC. Drawing the rest from reference TRBV9 and TRBJ1-2, the complete variable domain is DSGVTQTPKHLITATGQRVTLRCSPRSGDLSVYWYQQSLDQGLQFLIQYYNGEERAKGNILERFSAQQFPDLHSELNLSSLELGDSALYFCASSPLPSGGYTFGSGTRLTVV.

This clonotype showed up just once. V usage is TRBV7-9 and J usage is TRBJ1-5; TRBD1 aligns across 7 bases. From germline, CDR1 is SEHNR and CDR2 FQNEAQ (reference sequence). The CDR3 covers 15 residues. V was pared by 5 bases and J by 0 bases, with 4 bases of the junction left unmatched. The CDR3 reads CASSHTGDSNQPQHF. The CDR3, as DNA: TGTGCCAGCAGCCATACAGGGGATAGCAATCAGCCCCAGCATTTT.

J is TRBJ2-1 and V is TRBV7-9; TRBD2 aligns across 10 bases. Germline V CDR1 and CDR2: SEHNR, FQNEAQ (reference sequence). This CDR3 comprises 16 residues. The ends lost 4 bases at V and 6 bases at J; junction bases unmatched: 9. The CDR3 DNA reads TGTGCCAGCAGCTCGGAACTAGCGGGGTCTAGCAATGAGCAGTTCTTC. Protein: CASSSELAGSSNEQFF.

The chain employs TRBV4-3 and TRBJ2-2, with 7 bases identical to TRBD2. Germline loops: CDR1 LGHNA, CDR2 YSLEER. With 6 bases clipped from V and 6 bases from J, the junction kept 7 bases outside the gene matches. There are 14 residues in the CDR3. The CDR3, as DNA: TGCGCCAGCAGTGTCCGCGGGGGTCCCGGGGAGCTGTTTTTT. It yields the protein CASSVRGGPGELFF.

The DNA of the CDR3 is TGTGCCAGCAGTTCCCGGCGACCGACTAGCGGGGGCCCCTACGAGCAGTACTTC. As protein: CASSSRRPTSGGPYEQYF. The genes are TRBV6-2 or TRBV6-3 and TRBJ2-7, with 12 bases aligning to TRBD2. The CDR3 runs to 18 residues. Trimming removed 4 bases from V and 2 bases from J; junction bases left unmatched: 12. Germline CDR1 is MNHEY and CDR2 is SVGEGT.

This chain joins TRBV4-1 and TRBJ1-1; TRBD1 might be the D (6 bases). V was clipped by 4 bases and J by 4 bases, with 10 bases between them. CDR1 and CDR2 from the germline V gene are MGHRA and YSYEKL. The CDR3 consists of 13 residues. CDR3 coding DNA: TGCGCCAGCAGCCCCTCGGACAGCACTGAAGCTTTCTTT. This gives the protein CASSPSDSTEAFF.

The V and J genes are TRBV19 and TRBJ1-5; TRBD1 is a possible D gene (6 bases). CDR1 and CDR2 (germline): LNHDA, SQIVND (reference sequence). V lost 6 bases, J lost 0 bases, and 12 bases lay in between. The CDR3 totals 15 residues. The CDR3, as DNA: TGTGCCAGTAGCCTGAGGGACACTAGCAATCAGCCCCAGCATTTT. It translates to CASSLRDTSNQPQHF.

V usage is TRBV29-1 and J usage is TRBJ2-7, with 7 bases lining up with TRBD2. The CDR3 sequence is 13 residues long. V shed 5 bases and J 2 bases; nucleotides not matched to a gene: 6. The germline gives CDR1 SQVTM, CDR2 ANQGSEA. The CDR3 region has the DNA TGCAGCGTTTTTGGGACTACCACCTACGAGCAGTACTTC. Translated: CSVFGTTTYEQYF.

The CDR3 is CASSQDIAGAYEQYV. CDR3 coding DNA: TGCGCCAGCAGCCAAGATATAGCGGGGGCCTACGAGCAGTACGTC. The chain employs TRBV4-3 and TRBJ2-7, with 9 bases aligning to TRBD2. The ends lost 0 bases at V and 2 bases at J; junction bases unmatched: 2. Looked up from germline, CDR1 is LGHNA and CDR2 is YSLEER. CDR3 length: 15 residues.

The chain has TRBV29-1 and TRBJ2-6; D possibly matches TRBD1 or TRBD2 (5 bases each). The CDR3 has 14 amino acids. CDR1 SQVTM and CDR2 ANQGSEA come from the germline V gene. DNA for the CDR3: TGCAGGGGGGACCCGTTCTCTGGGGCCAACGTCCTGACTTTC. It is translated as CRGDPFSGANVLTF. The complete variable domain, with remaining parts taken from reference TRBV29-1 and TRBJ2-6, reads SAVISQKPSRDICQRGTSLTIQCQVDSQVTMMFWYRQQPGQSLTLIATANQGSEATYESGFVIDKFPISRPNLTFSTLTVSNMSPEDSSIYLCRGDPFSGANVLTFGAGSRLTVL.

J is TRBJ1-1 and V is TRBV4-1; no clear D gene. V shed 1 base and J shed 1 base, with 7 bases lying between them. The CDR3 is 14 amino acids. CDR1 and CDR2 (germline): MGHRA, YSYEKL. The CDR3: CASSQGTTNTEAFF. DNA of the CDR3: TGCGCCAGCAGCCAAGGGACCACGAACACTGAAGCTTTCTTT.

The genes are TRBV27 and TRBJ2-1; 9 bases map to TRBD2. Per the germline V gene, CDR1 is MNHEY and CDR2 is SMNVEV (reference sequence). The CDR3 consists of 15 residues. V lost 7 bases, J lost 6 bases, and 10 bases stayed unmatched. CDR3 DNA: TGTGCCAGCAACCTAGGACTAGCGACAGTCAATGAGCAGTTCTTC. As protein: CASNLGLATVNEQFF.

The rearrangement uses TRBV29-1 and TRBJ2-2, with a weak D call TRBD2 (7 bases). This CDR3 is built from 14 residues. Between the trimmed V and J ends, which lost 3 bases and 7 bases, there was a span of 15 bases. The germline V gene has CDR1 SQVTM and CDR2 ANQGSEA. The chain's CDR3 is CSVDRGAEYGELFF. The DNA of the CDR3 is TGCAGCGTTGATCGGGGGGCAGAATACGGGGAGCTGTTTTTT.

V and J are TRBV27 and TRBJ2-7, with D hard to call. V lost 3 bases and J 2 bases, leaving 8 bases between the germline ends. Germline lookup yields CDR1 MNHEY and CDR2 SMNVEV (reference sequence). CDR3 size: 13 residues. CDR3 amino acids: CASSLRTTYEQYF. The DNA for the CDR3 is TGTGCCAGCAGTTTGAGGACGACCTACGAGCAGTACTTC.

This chain uses TRBV6-1 with TRBJ2-7; TRBD1 matches at 9 bases. Germline V gene data show CDR1 as MNHNS and CDR2 as SASEGT. The CDR3 consists of 15 residues. J gave up 2 bases and V 6 bases, and 8 bases lay outside the gene matches. The CDR3 sequence: CASRNRGQAPYEQYV. CDR3 DNA sequence: TGTGCCAGCAGAAACAGGGGGCAGGCCCCCTACGAGCAGTACGTC.

This chain connects TRBV6-2 or TRBV6-3 to TRBJ2-7; possibly TRBD1 for D (6 bases). V was clipped by 0 bases and J by 1 base, with 13 bases between them. CDR3 length: 16 amino acids. The germline V gene has CDR1 MNHEY and CDR2 SVGEGT. The CDR3 reads CASSYSQGKSSYEQYV. CDR3 nucleotide sequence: TGTGCCAGCAGTTACTCTCAGGGGAAATCTTCCTACGAGCAGTACGTC.

This clonotype has just a few counts. An end of the junction differs from the germline gene, which may be a read error. The chain is built from TRBV4-3 and TRBJ1-1; D is ambiguous. This CDR3 comprises 14 residues. Germline CDR1 is LGHNA and CDR2 is YSLEER. Written as DNA, the CDR3 is TGTGCCAGCAGCCAAGGAGGAGGAAACACTGAAGCTTTCTTT. This translates into CASSQGGGNTEAFF.

This clonotype was seen only a few times. V gene TRBV4-1 combines with J gene TRBJ1-2; D is unresolved. The germline gives CDR1 MGHRA, CDR2 YSYEKL. Trimming removed 3 bases from V and 4 bases from J, with 9 bases in between. The CDR3 loop spans 13 amino acids. The CDR3 DNA is TGCGCCAGCAGCCAGGGTGACTTCTATGGCTACACCTTC. It encodes CASSQGDFYGYTF.